This TCR beta chain comes out of a study of T-cell memory formation after mild COVID-19. The germline V gene has CDR1 SGHVS and CDR2 FNYEAQ. Trimming pared 8 bases from V and 7 bases from J, leaving 17 bases between. The CDR3 runs to 14 residues. TCRdb passed the 5' RACE reads through MiXCR, listing each CDR3 protein once. The table has over 250,000 distinct CDR3 sequences, 15% to 20% seen once. The sample holds many counts of this clonotype. The chain combines TRBV7-6 with TRBJ2-2; tentative D call: TRBD1 (6 bases). The sequence was obtained from a man younger than 35 who had mild COVID-19 (a few samples of this study predate the infection). Cell type and time point are not known. The sequenced sample consisted of PBMCs or a T cell subset sorted from them (not recorded which). DNA for the CDR3: TGTGCCAGCCGGGACACTCTCAGGGGCGGGGAGCTGTTTTTT. This translates into CASRDTLRGGELFF.